This TCR beta chain was observed in a study of CD8+ T cells in alopecia areata. Points from the study as a whole: Clonality exceeded that of normal scalp in lesional scalp, most notably in alopecia totalis/universalis. Only a single nonresponder existed, so baseline CD8+ expansion links stay unclear.

Details on this clone: What it binds is unknown.

As the sequencing template, cDNA was produced by extracting RNA and reverse transcribing it. TCRdb keeps only in-frame clones here, not all; method: immunoSEQ multiplex PCR. Here the sample spans around 180,000 clones, around three fifths being singletons. Treatment indicated: oral pan-JAK inhibitor, 5-10 mg twice daily. The study team obtained lesional scalp punch biopsies and peripheral blood from alopecia areata patients. Trimming took off 0 bases at V and 0 bases at J, with 15 bases between the two ends. Germline CDR1 and CDR2: SQVTM and ANQGSEA. The CDR3 loop spans 17 amino acids. The starting material was CD4+ T cells sorted from blood, obtained around week 49, from a patient treated with tofacitinib. This chain connects TRBV29-1 to TRBJ2-1; possible D gene TRBD1, 5 bases. This receptor was taken from a human donor with alopecia areata. The CDR3 spells CSVEDPEQAISYNEQFF. The CDR3 DNA is TGCAGCGTTGAAGATCCGGAACAGGCGATCTCCTACAATGAGCAGTTCTTC.